The rows below give T cell receptor beta chains drawn from one sample of a study of blood T cell repertoires in COVID-19. Produced via immunoSEQ multiplex PCR; TCRdb's table is partial and in-frame only. The profile shows about 270,000 clones, over 75% of them singletons. Sequenced input: PBMCs or T cells enriched from blood (not recorded which). The receptors were sampled from a woman aged 50 to 65 with acute COVID-19. Both conserved end residues are part of each CDR3. The D gene is left open where the match is weak. Clone size is stated in some rows and not others, as once, few, many or a class when expanded.

TRBD2	NA	TRBV7-6	TRBJ2-5	TGTGCCAGCAGCTTAGTGGGACTAGCGGGGGGGAACACCTACCAAGAGACCCAGTACTTC	CASSLVGLAGGNTYQETQYF
TRBD1	few	TRBV5-4	TRBJ1-4	TGTGCCAGCAGCATGCCGGGACAGGGGAACGAAAAACTGTTTTTT	CASSMPGQGNEKLFF
TRBD1	NA	TRBV19	TRBJ1-1	TGTGCCAGTAGTTTCTGGACAGGGCGAAAGACTGAAGCTTTCTTT	CASSFWTGRKTEAFF
NA	NA	TRBV18	TRBJ1-4	TGTGCCAGCTTCACTGCGGGGGCAGGTGAAAAACTGTTTTTT	CASFTAGAGEKLFF
NA	NA	TRBV18	TRBJ2-2	TGTGCCAGCTCACCTTTCGAGACATCGAACACCGGGGAGCTGTTTTTT	CASSPFETSNTGELFF
TRBD2	NA	TRBV7-2	TRBJ2-2	TGTGCCAGCAGCTCCATACTAGCGAAAACCGGGGAGCTGTTTTTT	CASSSILAKTGELFF
TRBD1	once	TRBV4-1	TRBJ1-4	TGCGCCAGCAGGGGGGGACAGGGACCAACTAATGAAAAACTGTTTTTT	CASRGGQGPTNEKLFF
NA	NA	TRBV18	TRBJ2-5	TGTGCCAGCTCACCAGGCAGCCAAGAGACCCAGTACTTC	CASSPGSQETQYF
TRBD2	few	TRBV2	TRBJ2-1	TGTGCCAGTCCCCGGGGGAGCGGGGGAAGGAATGAGCAGTTCTTC	CASPRGSGGRNEQFF
TRBD2	NA	TRBV9	TRBJ2-7	TGTGCCAGCAGCGTAGATCCAGCGGGGGTTTACGAGCAGTACTTC	CASSVDPAGVYEQYF
NA	NA	TRBV27	TRBJ1-2	TGTGCCAGCAGTTCCAGATGGACAGCTTTCTATGGCTACACCTTC	CASSSRWTAFYGYTF
NA	NA	TRBV5-6	TRBJ1-3	TGTGCCAGCAGCTTGGTCCTTGCTAGCCTTGGGGGAAACACCATATATTTT	CASSLVLASLGGNTIYF
NA	NA	TRBV5-8	TRBJ1-5	TGTGCCAGCAGGGGGGGGACCCCTAGCAATCAGCCCCAGCATTTT	CASRGGTPSNQPQHF
TRBD2	NA	TRBV2	TRBJ2-3	TGTGCCACCCTAGCGGGGAGCACAGATACGCAGTATTTT	CATLAGSTDTQYF
TRBD1	NA	TRBV7-2	TRBJ2-3	TGTGCCAGCAGCTTAGCGTGGGCAGGGGGTGCAGATACGCAGTATTTT	CASSLAWAGGADTQYF
NA	NA	TRBV6-5	TRBJ1-1	TGTGCCAGCAGTTCGCCGACGGGTGCCCCGAACACTGAAGCTTTCTTT	CASSSPTGAPNTEAFF
TRBD1	NA	TRBV30	TRBJ1-1	TGTGCCTGGACAGGGGGCGTTGAAGCTTTCTTT	CAWTGGVEAFF
NA	NA	TRBV30	TRBJ1-2	TGTGCCTGGGGGGCTGGCTACACCTTC	CAWGAGYTF
NA	NA	TRBV20-1	TRBJ2-3	TGCAGTGCTAGTTCCCTAGCCGCAGATACGCAGTATTTT	CSASSLAADTQYF
TRBD1	NA	TRBV27	TRBJ2-7	TGTGCCAGCAGTTCCGCGGCGGGACAGGGGGGCGAGCAGTACTTC	CASSSAAGQGGEQYF
TRBD2	NA	TRBV9	TRBJ2-1	TGTGCCAGCAGCGCTTCTAGCGGGGCCTACAATGAGCAGTTCTTC	CASSASSGAYNEQFF
NA	NA	TRBV14	TRBJ1-1	TGTGCCAGCAGCCAACAGAGGCAGCTCATGAACACTGAAGCTTTCTTT	CASSQQRQLMNTEAFF
NA	NA	TRBV4-3	TRBJ2-5	TGCGCCAGCAGCCAGCGGGGGCCGGGAGAGACCCAGTACTTC	CASSQRGPGETQYF
NA	NA	TRBV2	TRBJ1-6	TGTGCCAGCACCGGGGGGGAGCGAAGAGGGAATTCACCCCTCCACTTT	CASTGGERRGNSPLHF
TRBD1	NA	TRBV19	TRBJ1-4	TGTGCCAGTAGCGATGACAGGGGGCATACTAATGAAAAACTGTTTTTT	CASSDDRGHTNEKLFF